The source of this T cell receptor beta chain is a study of vaccination effects on CD4 cells after COVID-19. Study as a whole: Participants were given two doses of BNT162b2 or mRNA-1273 vaccine. Notes on the study in general: Cross-reactivity toward common cold coronaviruses was confined to only 1 of 255 vaccine-induced clones in healthy vaccinees.

Viral peptide pools were used in the ViraFEST assay to expand antigen-specific CD4+ T cells, and sequencing came afterward. Upon completion of around eleven days in culture, CD4+ T cells were isolated. Vaccinated participants had no history of SARS-CoV-2 infection and tested negative for nucleocapsid antibodies. It was with 10 IU/ml IL-2 and roughly 9.2 ug/ml peptides that 1.5 million to 2 million PBMC per well were cultured. Comment on this clone: The antigen is unknown.

Germline V CDR1 and CDR2: MNHEY, SVGAGI. The V gene end was trimmed by 2 bases and the J gene end by 7 bases; junction bases not matched to a gene: 0. The CDR3 is 12 residues long. TCRdb keeps only in-frame clones here, not all; method: immunoSEQ multiplex PCR. Of about 41,000 clones in the sample, roughly 76% are singletons; the top ten hold approximately 25%. This sample comprised CD4+ T cells from PBMCs cultured with HCoV-OC43 spike peptides, obtained before COVID-19 vaccination. As for subset: HCoV-OC43 spike overlapping peptide pool stimulation. The chain is built from TRBV6-5 and TRBJ2-7; 9 bases match TRBD2. The clonotype originates from a human donor who received a COVID-19 vaccine. The chain's CDR3 is CASSYLAGEQYF. The CDR3 bases are TGTGCCAGCAGTTACCTAGCGGGGGAGCAGTACTTC.